The 4 T cell receptor beta chains below come from one sample, sequenced in a study of shared clonotypes between healthy human individuals. Generated by immunoSEQ multiplex PCR, the TCRdb table keeps only in-frame clones and is missing some. This table has some 1.5 million clones, approximately 97% appearing once. Sequencing was done on a sample of naive CD4+ T cells sorted from blood. Subset in this sample: CD45RA+ positively selected. The receptors derive from a man under 40 in good health.

CDR3 bases: TGTGCCAGCAGCGCTCAGACTAGTGGAAGCTACAATGAGCAGTTCTTC. Amino acid sequence: CASSAQTSGSYNEQFF. The rearrangement links TRBV9 to TRBJ2-1; weak D call: TRBD2 (6 bases). Trimming stripped 3 bases from V and 3 bases from J, with 16 bases between. CDR3 length: 16 residues. Germline CDR1 SGDLS, CDR2 YYNGEE.

This chain links TRBV25-1 with TRBJ2-7; D is possibly TRBD1 (6 bases). The V gene's germline CDR1 is MGHDK and CDR2 SYGVNS. This CDR3 contains 13 residues. V shed 3 bases and J shed 2 bases, with 8 bases lying between them. CDR3 loop: CASSDDRTYEQYF. Here the CDR3 DNA reads TGTGCCAGCAGTGACGACAGGACCTACGAGCAGTACTTC.

The V and J genes are TRBV5-8 and TRBJ2-5, with 8 bases matching TRBD2. This CDR3 spans 15 amino acids. The ends lost 5 bases at V and 4 bases at J; junction bases unmatched: 10. Germline values: CDR1 SGHTS, CDR2 YDEGEE. The CDR3 DNA follows: TGTGCCAGCAGGAGGATAAGCGGGAGTGGAGAGACCCAGTACTTC. It yields the protein CASRRISGSGETQYF.

The chain carries TRBV29-1 and TRBJ2-1, with D perhaps TRBD2 (6 bases). Trimming shortened V by 4 bases and J by 7 bases, and 11 bases separated the two germline ends. The CDR3 has 12 residues. CDR1 and CDR2 from the germline V gene are SQVTM and ANQGSEA. CDR3 sequence (DNA): TGCAGCGTTGTGTGGCTAGCGAATGAGCAGTTCTTC. Protein product: CSVVWLANEQFF.